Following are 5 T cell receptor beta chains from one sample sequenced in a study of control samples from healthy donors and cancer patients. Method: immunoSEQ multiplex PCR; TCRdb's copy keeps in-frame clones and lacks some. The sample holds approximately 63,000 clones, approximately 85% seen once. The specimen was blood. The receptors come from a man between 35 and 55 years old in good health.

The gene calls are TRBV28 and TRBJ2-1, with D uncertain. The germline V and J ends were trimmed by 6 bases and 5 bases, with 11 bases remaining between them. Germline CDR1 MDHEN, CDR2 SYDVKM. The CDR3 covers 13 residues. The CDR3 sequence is CASRTNTHNEQFF. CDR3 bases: TGTGCCAGCAGGACAAATACACACAATGAGCAGTTCTTC.

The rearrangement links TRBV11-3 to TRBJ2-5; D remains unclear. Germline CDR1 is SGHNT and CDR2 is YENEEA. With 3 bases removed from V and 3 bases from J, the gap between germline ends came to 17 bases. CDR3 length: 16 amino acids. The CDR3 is CASSFAPQVEKETQYF. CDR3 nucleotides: TGTGCCAGCAGCTTTGCCCCTCAGGTGGAGAAAGAGACCCAGTACTTC.

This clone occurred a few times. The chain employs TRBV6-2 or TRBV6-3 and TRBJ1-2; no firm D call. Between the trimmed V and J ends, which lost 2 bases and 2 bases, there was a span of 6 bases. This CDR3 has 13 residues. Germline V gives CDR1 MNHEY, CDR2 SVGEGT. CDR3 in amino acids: CASSYVGNYGYTF. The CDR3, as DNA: TGTGCCAGCAGTTACGTGGGGAACTATGGCTACACCTTC.

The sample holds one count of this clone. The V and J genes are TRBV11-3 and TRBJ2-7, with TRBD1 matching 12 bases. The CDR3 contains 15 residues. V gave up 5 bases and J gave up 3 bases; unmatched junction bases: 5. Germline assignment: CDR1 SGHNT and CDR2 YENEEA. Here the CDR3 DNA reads TGTGCCAGCAGCGAGGGACAGGGGGCGGGCTACGAGCAGTACTTC. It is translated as CASSEGQGAGYEQYF.

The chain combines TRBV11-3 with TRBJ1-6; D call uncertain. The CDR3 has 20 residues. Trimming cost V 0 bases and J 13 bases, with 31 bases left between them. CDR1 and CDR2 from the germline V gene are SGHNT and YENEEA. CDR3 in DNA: TGTGCCAGCAGCTTAGACTTTTTTGACGGACGGCCCGCAGCCGCCGGGCCCCTCCACTTT. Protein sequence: CASSLDFFDGRPAAAGPLHF.